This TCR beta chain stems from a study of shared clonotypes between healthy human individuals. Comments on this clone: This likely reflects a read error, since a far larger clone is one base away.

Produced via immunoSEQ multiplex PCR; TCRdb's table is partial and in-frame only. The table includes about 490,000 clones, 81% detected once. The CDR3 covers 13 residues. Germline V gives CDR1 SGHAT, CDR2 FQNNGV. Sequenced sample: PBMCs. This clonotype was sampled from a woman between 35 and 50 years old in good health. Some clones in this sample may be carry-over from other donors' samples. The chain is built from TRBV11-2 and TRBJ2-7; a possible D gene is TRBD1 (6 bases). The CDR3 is CACSSPGAGGRYF. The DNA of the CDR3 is TGTGCCTGCAGCTCCCCTGGAGCTGGGGGCCGGTACTTC.